This passage covers 15 T cell receptor beta chains from one sample sequenced in a study of T-cell reconstitution after alpha-beta-depleted transplantation in children (dated by TCRdb to 2015 to 2016). Library generation was performed with PCR. Sequenced on an Illumina HiSeq 2500. To normalize quantification of the TCRbeta repertoire, the TCR libraries were built with molecular barcoding that relied on unique molecular identifiers. The public reads were reprocessed in TCRdb via fastp at Q25 and MiXCR, keeping in-frame beta chains. Each entry is one CDR3 protein sequence, shown with its most common DNA and genes. The sample table holds about 980,000 distinct CDR3 sequences, of which about 29% were seen once. Clones ranked in the top ten supply 28% of the sample. The intended sense of this specimen's treatment or condition label: allogeneic hematopoietic cell transplantation with graft depleted of TCRalphabeta T cells and CD19 B cells.

The sequences come from PBMCs, mostly from graft donor cells, collected 360 days after TCRalphabeta/CD19-depleted stem cell transplant. These receptors all come from a boy younger than two who had a stem cell transplant for SCID, so the T cells may come from the graft donor.

This clonotype has a count of ten or more. This rearrangement joins TRBV5-1 to TRBJ2-1; D may be TRBD1 (5 bases). The CDR3 loop spans 13 amino acids. Per germline, CDR1 SGHRS and CDR2 YFSETQ. Between the trimmed V and J ends, which lost 0 bases and 5 bases, there was a span of 6 bases. CDR3 bases: TGCGCCAGCAGCTTGGCAGGGCACAATGAGCAGTTCTTC. Amino acid sequence: CASSLAGHNEQFF. Supplemented by reference TRBV5-1 and TRBJ2-1, the full variable domain reads KAGVTQTPRYLIKTRGQQVTLSCSPISGHRSVSWYQQTPGQGLQFLFEYFSETQRNKGNFPGRFSGRQFSNSRSEMNVSTLELGDSALYLCASSLAGHNEQFFGPGTRLTVL.

V and J are TRBV9 and TRBJ2-3; maybe TRBD2 (6 bases). CDR1 and CDR2 from the germline V gene are SGDLS and YYNGEE. Trimming removed 3 bases at V and 5 bases at J, with 10 bases between. The length of the CDR3 is 13 residues. The CDR3 loop reads CASSAWGEDTQYF. The DNA for the CDR3 is TGTGCCAGCAGCGCCTGGGGGGAAGATACGCAGTATTTT.

The J gene is TRBJ1-5, the V gene TRBV7-8, with D tentatively TRBD1 (5 bases). The germline V gene encodes CDR1 SGHVS and CDR2 FQNEAQ. The V gene lost 4 bases and the J gene lost 7 bases, with 14 bases spanning the gap. This CDR3 comprises 14 residues. This CDR3 reads CASSSAGLGQPQHF. The CDR3 DNA reads as TGTGCCAGCAGCTCAGCGGGGCTGGGGCAGCCCCAGCATTTT.

The chain couples TRBV29-1 to TRBJ1-1; D not resolved. Trimming left V 1 base short and J 5 bases short, with 11 bases between. CDR1 is SQVTM, CDR2 ANQGSEA, per germline. The CDR3 sequence is 13 residues long. The DNA for the CDR3 is TGCAGCGTTGAAGGACGATTGGCTACTGAAGCTTTCTTT. This sequence encodes CSVEGRLATEAFF.

The chain joins TRBV21-1 to TRBJ1-2; TRBD1 was called by the table and not checked on the DNA. TRBV21-1 is annotated as a pseudogene. The CDR3 runs 17 residues. In nucleotides, the CDR3 is TGTGCCAGCAGCAAAGAGGGGCAAACAATCTCGAACTATGGCTACACCTTC. As protein: CASSKEGQTISNYGYTF.

This clonotype was seen only a few times. The gene calls are TRBV4-2 and TRBJ2-3; 10 bases match TRBD1. Germline values: CDR1 LGHNA, CDR2 YNFKEQ. After removal of 4 bases from V and 2 bases from J, the junction contained 12 bases not matched to a gene. There are 18 residues in the CDR3. CDR3 amino acids: CASSPGTGAISFTDTQYF. The CDR3, as DNA: TGTGCCAGCAGCCCCGGGACAGGGGCCATCTCCTTCACAGATACGCAGTATTTT.

This clonotype appeared a few times. The chain combines TRBV11-1 with TRBJ2-7; the D gene is possibly TRBD2 (6 bases). V lost 5 bases and J lost 2, with 13 bases in between. This CDR3 comprises 14 residues. The germline V gene encodes CDR1 SGHAT and CDR2 FQDESV (reference sequence). Here the CDR3 DNA reads TGTGCCAGCAGCAGGAGGGACCGCACCTACGAGCAGTACTTC. This encodes CASSRRDRTYEQYF.

This clonotype has just a few counts. The chain employs TRBV6-1 and TRBJ1-5, with D tentatively TRBD1 (6 bases). Trimming stripped 6 bases from V and 2 bases from J, with 14 bases between. CDR3 length: 15 amino acids. Germline CDR1 MNHNS, CDR2 SASEGT. CDR3 nucleotide sequence: TGTGCCAGCAGCTTCACAGGGATGGGCAATCAGCCCCAGCATTTT. Protein sequence: CASSFTGMGNQPQHF.

This clonotype has just a few counts. The J gene is TRBJ2-4, the V gene TRBV4-3; the D call may be TRBD1 or TRBD2 (5 bases each). Germline CDR1 is LGHNA and CDR2 is YSLEER. The CDR3 covers 15 residues. Trimming took 0 bases from V and 7 from J, leaving 13 bases between them. The CDR3 spells CASSQEGAWGNIQYF. CDR3 DNA sequence: TGCGCCAGCAGCCAAGAAGGGGCCTGGGGGAACATTCAGTACTTC.

This clonotype was seen only a few times. The gene calls are TRBV20-1 and TRBJ2-2; D perhaps matches TRBD2 (5 bases). The germline V gene has CDR1 DFQATT and CDR2 SNEGSKA (reference sequence). The ends were cut back, 6 bases at V and 6 bases at J, with 17 bases in the middle. This CDR3 region has 14 residues. The CDR3 coding sequence is TGCAGTGCCCACCGGGATCAACGCGCCGGGGAGCTGTTTTTT. It codes for CSAHRDQRAGELFF.

The chain uses TRBV7-6 and TRBJ2-3; D uncertain. CDR1 and CDR2 (germline): SGHVS, FNYEAQ. The V end was cut by 5 bases, the J end by 2 bases, with 11 bases between. This CDR3 contains 14 residues. This CDR3 is CASSHGPNTDTQYF. CDR3 in DNA: TGTGCCAGCAGCCACGGACCTAACACAGATACGCAGTATTTT.

This clonotype occurred many times. The chain employs TRBV12-3 or TRBV12-4 and TRBJ1-1; D is unclear. V lost 6 bases, J lost 0 bases, and 11 bases lay in between. This CDR3 comprises 14 residues. The CDR3 DNA follows: TGTGCCAGCAGCCCGGGAGGGTTGAACACTGAAGCTTTCTTT. The encoded protein is CASSPGGLNTEAFF.

The rearrangement uses TRBV4-2 and TRBJ2-7; D may be TRBD2 (6 bases). Germline CDR1 and CDR2: LGHNA and YNFKEQ. The ends were cut back, 4 bases at V and 0 bases at J, with 13 bases in the middle. This CDR3 is built from 15 residues. The CDR3 DNA follows: TGTGCCAGCAGCCGCGCGGGACCGTCCTCCTACGAGCAGTACTTC. Its translation is CASSRAGPSSYEQYF.

This clonotype was observed a few times. The V gene is TRBV28, the J gene TRBJ2-7; 9 bases align to TRBD1. In germline, CDR1 is MDHEN, CDR2 SYDVKM. CDR3 size: 16 residues. V lost 3 bases and J lost 5; bases outside the gene matches: 11. The chain's CDR3 is CASSFHRDRAIDEQYF. The CDR3 nucleotides are TGTGCCAGCAGTTTTCACCGGGACAGGGCGATCGACGAGCAGTACTTC.

V and J are TRBV12-3 or TRBV12-4 and TRBJ1-1; TRBD1 agrees at 7 bases. The CDR3 totals 14 residues. V lost 5 bases, J lost 6 bases, and 9 bases stayed unmatched. DNA for the CDR3: TGTGCCAGCAGTCTGCAACAGGGGAGCGCTGAAGCTTTCTTT. This gives the protein CASSLQQGSAEAFF.